This entry lists 27 T cell receptor beta chains sequenced from one sample in a study of blood T cells in healthy people across ages. With a J-beta primer mix and a sample-barcoded 5' primer, a second PCR ran about 7 to 12 cycles. TCRdb re-derived calls from the 5' RACE reads in MiXCR, one entry per CDR3 protein. The sample carries 1.5 million to 2 million distinct CDR3 sequences, roughly 49% recorded once. Sequencing was carried out using blood. The receptor set was obtained from a middle-aged woman in good health.

The chain couples TRBV7-2 to TRBJ2-5, with D possibly matching TRBD2 (6 bases). The J call is in doubt because the DNA end fits TRBJ2-1 better. CDR1 is SGHTA and CDR2 is FQGNSA in the germline V gene. CDR3 size: 11 residues. The CDR3 is CASSLRETQFF. CDR3 sequence (DNA): TGTGCCAGCAGCTTACGGGAGACCCAGTTCTTC.

The sample holds a few counts of this clonotype. The chain combines TRBV20-1 with TRBJ2-4; D may be TRBD1 (5 bases). From germline, CDR1 is DFQATT and CDR2 SNEGSKA (reference sequence). Trimming pared 2 bases from V and 4 bases from J, leaving 9 bases between. The CDR3 is made up of 13 amino acids. This chain's CDR3 is CSARIGVKNIQYF. The CDR3 bases are TGCAGTGCTAGAATAGGGGTTAAAAACATTCAGTACTTC.

The V gene is TRBV20-1, the J gene TRBJ2-1; maybe TRBD2 (6 bases). Germline V lookup: CDR1 DFQATT, CDR2 SNEGSKA (reference sequence). Trimming left V 2 bases short and J 13 bases short, with 15 bases between. This CDR3 is built from 12 residues. In nucleotides, the CDR3 is TGCAGTGCTAGACTAGCCGGGGAGGCACAGTTCTTC. Protein sequence: CSARLAGEAQFF.

The V call is TRBV6-4, the J call TRBJ2-5; D is unclear. The V and J ends lost 2 bases and 1 base respectively, with 8 bases between them. The CDR3 is 14 amino acids. The germline V gene encodes CDR1 MRHNA and CDR2 SNTAGT. The CDR3 bases are TGTGCCAGCAGTGACCCTAGACCCCAAGAGACCCAGTACTTC. It is translated as CASSDPRPQETQYF.

This rearrangement joins TRBV12-3 or TRBV12-4 to TRBJ1-2; D gene ambiguous. V lost 7 bases to trimming and J lost 8 bases, with 20 bases between them. This CDR3 contains 14 residues. CDR3 residues: CASKRLSDIGGYTF. CDR3 nucleotide sequence: TGTGCCAGCAAAAGGCTGTCCGACATCGGGGGCTACACCTTC.

This sequence joins TRBV4-2 and TRBJ2-1; D may match TRBD1 or TRBD2 (5 bases each). Germline V CDR1 and CDR2: LGHNA, YNFKEQ. Between the trimmed V and J ends, which lost 4 bases and 6 bases, there was a span of 25 bases. The CDR3 length is 18 residues. The CDR3 here is CASSPDTGGVLGGNEQFF. CDR3 nucleotide sequence: TGTGCCAGCAGCCCCGACACTGGGGGTGTCTTGGGCGGCAATGAGCAGTTCTTC.

This sequence joins TRBV7-2 and TRBJ2-3, with a tentative D call TRBD2 (5 bases). The CDR3 totals 16 residues. V shed 7 bases and J shed 2 bases, with 19 bases lying between them. Germline CDR1 SGHTA, CDR2 FQGNSA. CDR3 sequence reads: CASKKLGGVLTDTQYF. CDR3 nucleotides: TGTGCCAGCAAGAAACTAGGTGGTGTTCTCACAGATACGCAGTATTTT.

This chain joins TRBV6-1 and TRBJ2-6; D is ambiguous. The germline V and J ends were trimmed by 1 base and 2 bases, with 12 bases remaining between them. The CDR3 has 17 amino acids. CDR1 MNHNS and CDR2 SASEGT come from the germline V gene. The CDR3 DNA follows: TGTGCCAGCAGTGAAGGCAGGAACCTGCCTGGGGCCAACGTCCTGACTTTC. Protein product: CASSEGRNLPGANVLTF.

This clonotype was found many times. The chain has TRBV7-2 and TRBJ2-6, with D hard to call. This CDR3 has 17 amino acids. Trimming took off 5 bases at V and 0 bases at J, with 14 bases between the two ends. Germline CDR1 SGHTA, CDR2 FQGNSA. CDR3 coding DNA: TGTGCCAGCAGCCCTTTGACAAGTATCTCTGGGGCCAACGTCCTGACTTTC. Encoded protein: CASSPLTSISGANVLTF. Using reference TRBV7-2 and TRBJ2-6 for the parts outside the CDR3, the full variable domain is GAGVSQSPSNKVTEKGKDVELRCDPISGHTALYWYRQSLGQGLEFLIYFQGNSAPDKSGLPSDRFSAERTGGSVSTLTIQRTQQEDSAVYLCASSPLTSISGANVLTFGAGSRLTVL.

V usage is TRBV12-5 and J usage is TRBJ1-2; D ambiguous. The CDR3 is 15 residues long. Germline V CDR1 and CDR2: LGHNT, FRNRAP. V shed 2 bases and J shed 0 bases, with 10 bases lying between them. Here the CDR3 reads CASGLTVETNYGYTF. In nucleotides, the CDR3 is TGTGCTAGTGGTTTGACCGTGGAGACTAACTATGGCTACACCTTC.

The chain combines TRBV5-1 with TRBJ2-6, with TRBD1 matching 8 bases. CDR1 and CDR2 from the germline V gene are SGHRS and YFSETQ. The CDR3 is made up of 17 amino acids. Losses at the gene ends were 0 bases for V and 0 bases for J; bases not matched to a gene: 2. In DNA, the CDR3 is TGCGCCAGCAGCTTGGGGGACAGGCTCTCTGGGGCCAACGTCCTGACTTTC. Amino acid sequence: CASSLGDRLSGANVLTF.

The chain recombines TRBV28 with TRBJ1-2; tentative D call: TRBD1 (5 bases). Germline CDR1 is MDHEN and CDR2 is SYDVKM. The length of the CDR3 is 14 residues. V was pared by 10 bases and J by 2 bases, with 17 bases between. The CDR3 loop is CATDKSGRNYGYTF. CDR3 DNA: TGTGCCACGGACAAATCGGGGCGAAACTATGGCTACACCTTC.

This chain connects TRBV6-2 or TRBV6-3 to TRBJ2-5; D remains ambiguous. Germline-derived CDR1 and CDR2 are MNHEY and SVGEGT. Between the trimmed V and J ends, which lost 8 bases and 1 base, there was a span of 14 bases. The CDR3 is 14 residues long. The CDR3 bases are TGTGCCAGCCGTACTTTCGGCCGCCAAGAGACCCAGTACTTC. Translation gives CASRTFGRQETQYF.

V usage is TRBV7-2 and J usage is TRBJ1-2; D is unclear. The CDR3 has 15 residues. Germline CDR1 and CDR2: SGHTA and FQGNSA. Trimming shortened V by 0 bases and J by 2 bases, and 10 bases separated the two germline ends. CDR3 nucleotide sequence: TGTGCCAGCAGCTTAGCGCGGGCACCAAACTATGGCTACACCTTC. It encodes CASSLARAPNYGYTF.

The chain uses TRBV20-1 and TRBJ2-1; unclear D gene. The germline V gene has CDR1 DFQATT and CDR2 SNEGSKA (reference sequence). This CDR3 region has 13 residues. The V gene lost 7 bases and the J gene lost 1 base, with 11 bases spanning the gap. CDR3 bases: TGCAGTGATGAGACACGATCCTACAATGAGCAGTTCTTC. Protein: CSDETRSYNEQFF.

The rearrangement uses TRBV10-3 and TRBJ2-7; TRBD2 might be the D (5 bases). Between the trimmed V and J ends, which lost 9 bases and 5 bases, there was a span of 17 bases. The CDR3 contains 13 residues. Germline CDR1 ENHRY, CDR2 SYGVKD. The CDR3 protein is CAILPLGSDEQYF. The CDR3 bases are TGTGCCATTCTTCCCCTGGGGAGCGACGAGCAGTACTTC.

This clonotype was found a few times. This sequence joins TRBV7-8 and TRBJ1-2, with 7 bases that match TRBD1. The junction had 7 bases not matched to a gene; V was cut back by 6 bases and J by 0 bases. CDR1 is SGHVS and CDR2 is FQNEAQ in the germline V gene. The CDR3 spans 15 residues. The CDR3 sequence is CASSSGTATNYGYTF. CDR3 sequence (DNA): TGTGCCAGCAGTTCCGGGACAGCTACTAACTATGGCTACACCTTC.

This clonotype was picked up a small number of times. This chain joins TRBV7-2 and TRBJ2-5; TRBD1 matches 8 bases. After removal of 1 base from V and 5 bases from J, the junction contained 6 bases not matched to a gene. The CDR3 loop spans 15 amino acids. Germline CDR1 SGHTA, CDR2 FQGNSA. The DNA of the CDR3 is TGTGCCAGCAGCTTAGTCGGTCAGGGGGCGGAGACCCAGTACTTC. Protein sequence: CASSLVGQGAETQYF.

The gene calls are TRBV4-3 and TRBJ1-6; D might be TRBD1 (5 bases). Germline V lookup: CDR1 LGHNA, CDR2 YSLEER. The CDR3 spans 13 residues. The ends were cut back, 2 bases at V and 9 bases at J, with 8 bases in the middle. CDR3 sequence reads: CASSQFGASPLHF. The CDR3 region has the DNA TGCGCCAGCAGCCAATTCGGGGCTTCACCCCTCCACTTT.

In DNA, the CDR3 is TGTGCCAGCACTAGGGACGGGACCTACGAGCAGTACTTC. Its translation: CASTRDGTYEQYF. The chain combines TRBV25-1 with TRBJ2-4; the D call may be TRBD1 or TRBD2 (5 bases each). The DNA matches TRBJ2-7 better at its end, which makes the J call doubtful. Germline assignment: CDR1 MGHDK and CDR2 SYGVNS. This CDR3 region has 13 residues.

V gene TRBV7-2 combines with J gene TRBJ2-3; no firm D call. V lost 1 base and J lost 1, with 12 bases in between. The CDR3 totals 16 residues. In germline, CDR1 is SGHTA, CDR2 FQGNSA. The chain's CDR3 is CASSLGYGRRTDTQYF. CDR3 sequence (DNA): TGTGCCAGCAGCTTAGGGTACGGAAGACGCACAGATACGCAGTATTTT.

This clonotype was counted a few times. V gene TRBV7-2 combines with J gene TRBJ2-5; TRBD2 is a possible D gene (6 bases). The germline V gene encodes CDR1 SGHTA and CDR2 FQGNSA. V lost 3 bases to trimming and J lost 5 bases, with 16 bases between them. CDR3 length equals 15 residues. CDR3: CASSFGGRRGETQYF. DNA of the CDR3: TGTGCCAGCAGCTTTGGAGGCCGCCGGGGGGAGACCCAGTACTTC.

The rearrangement joins TRBV6-2 or TRBV6-3 to TRBJ2-3, with D perhaps TRBD1 or TRBD2 (5 bases each). CDR3 length equals 14 residues. V lost 0 bases to trimming and J lost 7 bases, with 11 bases between them. Germline loops: CDR1 MNHEY, CDR2 SVGEGT. CDR3 in amino acids: CASSYSSLGHTQYF. DNA for the CDR3: TGTGCCAGCAGTTACTCGTCATTGGGACATACGCAGTATTTT.

The DNA for the CDR3 is TGTGCCAGCAGTTTAGTACTAGCGGGGTTCCAAGAGACCCAGTACTTC. This translates into CASSLVLAGFQETQYF. The chain employs TRBV12-3 or TRBV12-4 and TRBJ2-5, with TRBD2 matching over 10 bases. The CDR3 loop spans 16 amino acids. V gave up 1 base and J gave up 1 base; unmatched junction bases: 3.

The chain uses TRBV6-6 and TRBJ1-2; TRBD1 is a possible D gene (6 bases). Germline CDR1 is MNHNY and CDR2 is SVGAGI (reference sequence). The CDR3 has 13 amino acids. V lost 2 bases and J lost 8, with 12 bases in between. CDR3: CASSYHRVGGYTF. As DNA, the CDR3 is TGTGCCAGCAGTTACCACAGGGTTGGCGGCTACACCTTC.

This chain connects TRBV2 to TRBJ2-5; tentatively, D is TRBD2 (6 bases). CDR1 and CDR2 (germline): SNHLY, FYNNEI. This CDR3 contains 11 residues. V was cut by 8 bases and J by 5 bases, with 9 bases left in between. The DNA of the CDR3 is TGTGCCAGCGTCGGAGGGGAGACCCAGTACTTC. It encodes CASVGGETQYF.

This clonotype was found a few times. The rearrangement joins TRBV4-3 to TRBJ1-5; 7 bases agree with TRBD1. The trim removed 3 bases at V and 5 bases at J, leaving 7 bases unmatched. Germline CDR1 is LGHNA and CDR2 is YSLEER. This CDR3 region has 15 residues. CDR3 amino acids: CASSHLTGADQPQHF. The CDR3 DNA is TGCGCCAGCAGCCATTTAACAGGGGCAGATCAGCCCCAGCATTTT.